Each of the 13 T cell receptor beta chains below was sequenced from the same sample in a study of OX40 agonist ivuxolimab in advanced cancers. The data were produced by immunoSEQ multiplex PCR, yet TCRdb's version contains in-frame clones alone and is incomplete. The sample consists of 68,000 or so clones, less than 95% of them appearing once. Sequenced material: CD4+ or CD8+ T cells sorted from blood, taken in a trial of the OX40 agonist ivuxolimab. These receptors all stem from an adult with an advanced solid tumor such as melanoma, head and neck, liver or kidney cancer.

This clone came up a few times. J is TRBJ2-2 and V is TRBV2, with D unclear. V lost 2 bases to trimming and J lost 7 bases, with 5 bases between them. This CDR3 has 12 amino acids. The germline CDR1 and CDR2 sequences are SNHLY and FYNNEI. CDR3 nucleotide sequence: TGTGCCAGCAGTGAATCGGTCGGGGAGCTGTTTTTT. The encoded protein is CASSESVGELFF. Drawing the rest from reference TRBV2 and TRBJ2-2, the complete variable domain is EPEVTQTPSHQVTQMGQEVILRCVPISNHLYFYWYRQILGQKVEFLVSFYNNEISEKSEIFDDQFSVERPDGSNFTLKIRSTKLEDSAMYFCASSESVGELFFGEGSRLTVL.

J is TRBJ2-7 and V is TRBV5-4; the match to TRBD1 covers 7 bases. V lost 1 base and J lost 4; bases outside the gene matches: 5. Germline V gives CDR1 SGHNT, CDR2 YYREEE (reference sequence). The CDR3 consists of 14 residues. CDR3 protein: CASSLKQGSYEQYF. The DNA of the CDR3 is TGTGCCAGCAGCTTGAAACAGGGGTCTTACGAGCAGTACTTC.

The V gene is TRBV18, the J gene TRBJ2-7, with 9 bases lining up with TRBD2. V was pared by 5 bases and J by 2 bases, with 7 bases of the junction left unmatched. The CDR3 sequence is 15 residues long. Germline CDR1 KGHSH, CDR2 LQKENI. The CDR3 DNA follows: TGTGCCAGCTCAGGGGGGACTAGCACCACCTACGAGCAGTACTTC. The encoded protein is CASSGGTSTTYEQYF.

The table lists this clone with a count of one. Lacking the conserved final phenylalanine or tryptophan, this CDR3 likely reflects a read error. This chain uses TRBV27 with TRBJ2-3; D is ambiguous. V lost 5 bases, J lost 3 bases, and 6 bases lay in between. CDR1 and CDR2 from the germline V gene are MNHEY and SMNVEV (reference sequence). CDR3 length equals 12 residues. CDR3 coding DNA: TGTGCCAGCAGTCCCGGGACAGATACGCAGTATCTT. This sequence encodes CASSPGTDTQYL.

This clone was recorded only once. The gene calls are TRBV5-4 and TRBJ1-1; possibly TRBD1 for D (6 bases). The germline V and J ends were trimmed by 4 bases and 0 bases, with 10 bases remaining between them. Germline V gene lookup returns CDR1 SGHNT and CDR2 YYREEE (reference sequence). This CDR3 is 14 amino acids long. The CDR3 loop is CASSPRTVNTEAFF. DNA of the CDR3: TGTGCCAGCAGCCCCCGGACAGTGAACACTGAAGCTTTCTTT.

The chain employs TRBV7-2 and TRBJ1-2; TRBD1 matches 7 bases. The J segment lost 1 base and the V segment lost 1 base, leaving 3 bases of the junction unmatched. From germline, CDR1 is SGHTA and CDR2 FQGNSA. The CDR3 runs to 15 residues. CDR3 sequence (DNA): TGTGCCAGCAGCTTAGAGCCAGGGGGTAACTATGGCTACACCTTC. Its translation: CASSLEPGGNYGYTF.

About this clone itself: Its ends do not fully match the called genes, so a read error is possible. This chain connects TRBV11-3 to TRBJ1-3, with D possibly being TRBD1 (6 bases). From germline, CDR1 is SGHNT and CDR2 YENEEA. The CDR3 length is 16 residues. The CDR3 coding sequence is TGTGCCAGCAGCGTCCGAGGGGGGATCTCTGGAGACACCATATATTTT. As protein: CASSVRGGISGDTIYF.

This chain links TRBV25-1 with TRBJ2-5; 8 bases match TRBD1. The CDR3 length is 14 residues. The V segment lost 5 bases and the J segment 3 bases; nucleotides outside the gene matches: 5. The germline CDR1 and CDR2 sequences are MGHDK and SYGVNS. The CDR3 protein is CASSTDRVEETQYF. CDR3 DNA: TGTGCCAGCAGTACGGACAGGGTAGAAGAGACCCAGTACTTC.

This clone appeared a single time. This sequence joins TRBV19 and TRBJ2-1; 10 nucleotides line up with TRBD2. Germline V CDR1 and CDR2: LNHDA, SQIVND (reference sequence). This CDR3 region has 15 residues. V shed 4 bases, J shed 3 bases, and the junction held 3 bases outside the gene matches. The CDR3: CASSTGTSDYNEQFF. The CDR3 DNA reads as TGTGCCAGTAGTACCGGGACTAGCGACTACAATGAGCAGTTCTTC.

The gene calls are TRBV11-3 and TRBJ2-1; D may be TRBD1 or TRBD2 (7 bases each). CDR3 length: 17 residues. Trimming took 1 base from V and 2 from J, leaving 15 bases between them. Germline CDR1 SGHNT, CDR2 YENEEA. The CDR3 bases are TGTGCCAGCAGCTTAGTGGCGACAGGGACTACCTACAATGAGCAGTTCTTC. Residues: CASSLVATGTTYNEQFF. The variable domain in full, completed from reference TRBV11-3 and TRBJ2-1, reads EAGVVQSPRYKIIEKKQPVAFWCNPISGHNTLYWYLQNLGQGPELLIRYENEEAVDDSQLPKDRFSAERLKGVDSTLKIQPAELGDSAVYLCASSLVATGTTYNEQFFGPGTRLTVL.

The genes are TRBV9 and TRBJ1-1; D possibly corresponds to TRBD1 (5 bases). Trimming removed 3 bases from V and 5 bases from J, with 17 bases in between. CDR1 is SGDLS, CDR2 YYNGEE, per germline. This CDR3 region has 15 residues. The CDR3 DNA follows: TGTGCCAGCAGCGGAAACTCCGGGGCGCGGACTGAAGCTTTCTTT. This sequence encodes CASSGNSGARTEAFF.

Only one count was recorded for this clone. The chain recombines TRBV5-1 with TRBJ2-7; TRBD1 aligns across 7 bases. Germline loops: CDR1 SGHRS, CDR2 YFSETQ. The CDR3 spans 14 residues. V dropped 4 bases and J dropped 8; count of bases not matched to a gene: 12. The CDR3 reads CASSHRTGPVKQYF. CDR3 in DNA: TGCGCCAGCAGCCACAGGACAGGCCCGGTTAAGCAGTACTTC.

This sequence joins TRBV19 and TRBJ2-1; 10 positions agree with TRBD1. The V segment lost 8 bases and the J segment 5 bases; nucleotides outside the gene matches: 9. Germline V gives CDR1 LNHDA, CDR2 SQIVND (reference sequence). The CDR3 consists of 15 residues. Written as DNA, the CDR3 is TGTGCCAGTGCCGTGGGACAGGGGTTCCACAATGAGCAGTTCTTC. It codes for CASAVGQGFHNEQFF.